Reported below is one T cell receptor (beta chain). Original data processing: Reference gene primer amplification in the assay estimated nucleated cell counts. Profiled with immunoSEQ multiplex PCR; TCRdb holds only in-frame clones, not every one. V and J calls and clone size are those listed in that table; D and trimming were worked out from the DNA. The sample holds under 200,000 clones; about 88% are singletons and the top ten take 7%. Deletions cut 1 base from V and 2 bases from J, with 8 bases between. The germline gives CDR1 LGHNA, CDR2 YSLEER. The CDR3 has 14 residues. The data were obtained in a study of blood T cell repertoires in COVID-19. Study in general: Italy, Spain and the United States were the sources of the convalescent and acute COVID-19 samples. T cells, B-cell-depleted T cells, or PBMCs provided the cDNA or gDNA that served as material.

The genes are TRBV4-3 and TRBJ1-2; tentatively, D is TRBD1 (5 bases). The sequenced sample was peripheral blood. The receptor was derived from an elderly woman in a cohort sampled during active or convalescent COVID-19. The CDR3 region is CASSQGSGNYGYTF. The CDR3 DNA follows: TGCGCCAGCAGCCAAGGTTCAGGGAACTATGGCTACACCTTC.